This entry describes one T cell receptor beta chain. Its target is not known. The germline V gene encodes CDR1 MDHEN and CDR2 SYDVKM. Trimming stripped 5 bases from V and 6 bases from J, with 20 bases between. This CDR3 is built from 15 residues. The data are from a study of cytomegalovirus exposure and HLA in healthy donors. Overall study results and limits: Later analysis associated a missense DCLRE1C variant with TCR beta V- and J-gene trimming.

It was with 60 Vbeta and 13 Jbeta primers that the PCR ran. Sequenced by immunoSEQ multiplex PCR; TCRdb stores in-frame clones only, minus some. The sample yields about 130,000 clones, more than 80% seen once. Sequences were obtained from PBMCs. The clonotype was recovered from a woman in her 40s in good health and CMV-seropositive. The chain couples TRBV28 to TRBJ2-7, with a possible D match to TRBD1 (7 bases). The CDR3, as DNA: TGTGCCAGCAGTCCCAAGGAGGGGGCGCGCTCCGAGCAGTACTTC. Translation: CASSPKEGARSEQYF. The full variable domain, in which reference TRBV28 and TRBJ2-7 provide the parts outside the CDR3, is DVKVTQSSRYLVKRTGEKVFLECVQDMDHENMFWYRQDPGLGLRLIYFSYDVKMKEKGDIPEGYSVSREKKERFSLILESASTNQTSMYLCASSPKEGARSEQYFGPGTRLTVT.